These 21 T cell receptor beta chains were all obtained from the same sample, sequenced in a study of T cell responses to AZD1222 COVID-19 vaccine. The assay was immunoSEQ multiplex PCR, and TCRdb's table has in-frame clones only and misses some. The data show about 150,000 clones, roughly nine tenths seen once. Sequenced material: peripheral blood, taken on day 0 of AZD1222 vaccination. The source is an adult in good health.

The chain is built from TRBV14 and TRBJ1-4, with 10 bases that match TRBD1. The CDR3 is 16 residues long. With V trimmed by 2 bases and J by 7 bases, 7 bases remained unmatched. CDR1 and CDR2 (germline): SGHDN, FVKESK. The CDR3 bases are TGTGCCAGCAGCCAACTGGAGACAGGGGGCTCTGAAAAACTGTTTTTT. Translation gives CASSQLETGGSEKLFF.

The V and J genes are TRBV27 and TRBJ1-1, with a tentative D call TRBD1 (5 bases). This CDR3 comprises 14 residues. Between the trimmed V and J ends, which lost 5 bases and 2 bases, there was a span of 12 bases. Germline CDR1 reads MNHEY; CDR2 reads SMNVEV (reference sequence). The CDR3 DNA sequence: TGTGCCAGCAGTCCCTCCGGGGCAAACACTGAAGCTTTCTTT. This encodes CASSPSGANTEAFF.

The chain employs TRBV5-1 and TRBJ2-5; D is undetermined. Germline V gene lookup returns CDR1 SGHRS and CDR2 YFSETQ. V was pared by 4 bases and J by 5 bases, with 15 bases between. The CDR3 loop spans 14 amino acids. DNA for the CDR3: TGCGCCAGCAGCCGGAAAGGGCCCCCGGAGACCCAGTACTTC. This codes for CASSRKGPPETQYF.

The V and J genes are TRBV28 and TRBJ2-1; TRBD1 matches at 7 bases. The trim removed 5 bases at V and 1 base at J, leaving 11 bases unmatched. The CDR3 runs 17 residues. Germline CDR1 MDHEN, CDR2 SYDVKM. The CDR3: CASSISGSRGSYNEQFF. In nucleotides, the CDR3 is TGTGCCAGCAGTATTTCAGGGAGCAGGGGGTCCTACAATGAGCAGTTCTTC.

CDR3 in amino acids: CASTRGGVNTEAFF. The DNA of the CDR3 is TGTGCCAGCACCCGGGGAGGGGTGAACACTGAAGCTTTCTTT. This chain uses TRBV9 with TRBJ1-1; possible D gene TRBD1, 5 bases. CDR3 length: 14 residues. V lost 6 bases and J lost 0, with 12 bases in between. Germline V CDR1 and CDR2: SGDLS, YYNGEE.

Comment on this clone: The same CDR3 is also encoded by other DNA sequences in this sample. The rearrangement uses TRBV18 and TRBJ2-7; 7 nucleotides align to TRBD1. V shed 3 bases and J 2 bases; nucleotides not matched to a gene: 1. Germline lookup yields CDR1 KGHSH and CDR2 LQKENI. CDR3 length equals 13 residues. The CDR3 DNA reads TGTGCCAGCTCACCGGGGACAGCCTACGAGCAGTACTTC. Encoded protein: CASSPGTAYEQYF.

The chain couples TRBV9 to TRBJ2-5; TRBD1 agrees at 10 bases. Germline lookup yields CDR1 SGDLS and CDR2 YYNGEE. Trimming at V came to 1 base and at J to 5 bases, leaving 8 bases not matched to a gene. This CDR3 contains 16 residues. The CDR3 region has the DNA TGTGCCAGCAGCGTATCCGACAGGGGGCGCGGGGAGACCCAGTACTTC. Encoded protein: CASSVSDRGRGETQYF.

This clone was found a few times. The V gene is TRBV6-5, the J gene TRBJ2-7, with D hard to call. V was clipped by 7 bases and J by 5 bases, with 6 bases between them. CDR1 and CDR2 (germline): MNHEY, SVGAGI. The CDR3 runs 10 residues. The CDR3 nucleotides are TGTGCCAGCACCCAGAACGAGCAGTACTTC. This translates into CASTQNEQYF.

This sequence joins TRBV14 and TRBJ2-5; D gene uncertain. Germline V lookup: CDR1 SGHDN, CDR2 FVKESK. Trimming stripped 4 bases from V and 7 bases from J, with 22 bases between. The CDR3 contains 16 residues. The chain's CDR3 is CASSPLDSGLTGTQYF. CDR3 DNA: TGTGCCAGCAGCCCTCTGGATAGTGGGCTTACGGGGACCCAGTACTTC.

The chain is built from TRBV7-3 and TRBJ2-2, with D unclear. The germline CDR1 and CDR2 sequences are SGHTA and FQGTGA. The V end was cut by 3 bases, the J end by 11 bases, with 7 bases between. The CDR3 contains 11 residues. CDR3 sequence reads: CASSFMGELFF. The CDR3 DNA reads TGTGCCAGCAGCTTCATGGGCGAGCTGTTTTTT.

CDR3 amino acids: CASSPWTGENIQYF. Written as DNA, the CDR3 is TGTGCCAGCTCACCCTGGACAGGCGAAAACATTCAGTACTTC. The V call is TRBV18, the J call TRBJ2-4; 7 nucleotides match TRBD1. Trimming cost V 3 bases and J 5 bases; bases outside gene matches: 4. CDR1 KGHSH and CDR2 LQKENI come from the germline V gene. CDR3 size: 14 residues.

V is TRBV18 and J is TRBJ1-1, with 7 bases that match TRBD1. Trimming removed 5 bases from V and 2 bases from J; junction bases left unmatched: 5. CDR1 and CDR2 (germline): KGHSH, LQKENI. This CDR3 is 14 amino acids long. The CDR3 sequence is CASSADRANTEAFF. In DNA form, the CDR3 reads TGTGCCAGCTCAGCAGACAGGGCCAACACTGAAGCTTTCTTT.

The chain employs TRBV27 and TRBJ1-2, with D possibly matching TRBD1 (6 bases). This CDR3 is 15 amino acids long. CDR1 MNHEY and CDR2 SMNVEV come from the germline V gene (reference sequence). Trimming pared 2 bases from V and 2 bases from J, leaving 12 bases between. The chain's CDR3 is CASSLKQGANYGYTF. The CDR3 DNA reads TGTGCCAGCAGTTTAAAACAGGGAGCGAACTATGGCTACACCTTC.

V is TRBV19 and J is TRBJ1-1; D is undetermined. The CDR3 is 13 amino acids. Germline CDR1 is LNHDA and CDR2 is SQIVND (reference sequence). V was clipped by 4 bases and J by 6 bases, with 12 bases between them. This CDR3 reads CASSNVGQSEAFF. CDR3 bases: TGTGCCAGTAGTAACGTAGGGCAGTCTGAAGCTTTCTTT.

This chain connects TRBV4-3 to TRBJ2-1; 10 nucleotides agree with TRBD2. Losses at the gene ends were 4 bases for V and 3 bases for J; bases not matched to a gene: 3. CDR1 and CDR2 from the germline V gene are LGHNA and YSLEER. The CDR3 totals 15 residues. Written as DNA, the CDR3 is TGCGCCAGCAGCCCAGGACTAGCGGACTACAATGAGCAGTTCTTC. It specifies CASSPGLADYNEQFF.

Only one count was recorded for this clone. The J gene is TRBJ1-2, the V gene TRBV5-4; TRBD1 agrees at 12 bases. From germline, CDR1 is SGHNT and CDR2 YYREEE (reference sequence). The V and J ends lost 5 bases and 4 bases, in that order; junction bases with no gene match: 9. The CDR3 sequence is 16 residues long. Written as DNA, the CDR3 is TGTGCCAGCAGTCTATCTAGGGGACAGGGGGCCTATGGCTACACCTTC. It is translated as CASSLSRGQGAYGYTF.

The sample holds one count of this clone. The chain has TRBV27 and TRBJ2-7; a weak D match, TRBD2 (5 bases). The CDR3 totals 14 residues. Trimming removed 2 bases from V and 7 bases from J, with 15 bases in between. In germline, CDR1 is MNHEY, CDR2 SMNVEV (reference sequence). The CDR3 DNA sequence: TGTGCCAGCAGTTTACTCGACAACAGAGGGGAGCAGTACTTC. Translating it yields CASSLLDNRGEQYF.

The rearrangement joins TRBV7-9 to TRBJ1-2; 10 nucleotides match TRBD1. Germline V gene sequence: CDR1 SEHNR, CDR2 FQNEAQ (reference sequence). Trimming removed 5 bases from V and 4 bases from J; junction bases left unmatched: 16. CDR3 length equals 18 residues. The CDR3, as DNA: TGTGCCAGCAGCCATCAAGGGGACAGGGGTGAGCTTAGCTATGGCTACACCTTC. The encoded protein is CASSHQGDRGELSYGYTF.

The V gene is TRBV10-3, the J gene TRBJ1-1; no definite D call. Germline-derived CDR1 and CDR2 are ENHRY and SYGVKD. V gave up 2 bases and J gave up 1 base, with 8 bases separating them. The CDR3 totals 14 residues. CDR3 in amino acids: CAISERTSNTEAFF. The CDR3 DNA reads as TGTGCCATCAGTGAGCGGACTTCGAACACTGAAGCTTTCTTT.

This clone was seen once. CDR3 nucleotides: TGTGCCAGCAGTTTTATTAGCGGGAGTTACAATGAGCAGTTCTTC. Protein: CASSFISGSYNEQFF. J is TRBJ2-1 and V is TRBV6-5; 9 nucleotides agree with TRBD2. The CDR3 length is 15 residues. With V trimmed by 4 bases and J by 4 bases, 5 bases remained unmatched. Germline V gene lookup returns CDR1 MNHEY and CDR2 SVGAGI.

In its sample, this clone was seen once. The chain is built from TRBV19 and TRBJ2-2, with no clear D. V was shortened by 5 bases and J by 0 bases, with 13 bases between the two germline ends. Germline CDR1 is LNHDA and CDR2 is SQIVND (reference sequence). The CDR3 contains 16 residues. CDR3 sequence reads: CASSLILKTNTGELFF. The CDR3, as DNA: TGTGCCAGTAGTCTAATACTAAAAACGAACACCGGGGAGCTGTTTTTT.